The present T cell receptor (beta chain) was sequenced within a study of shared clonotypes between healthy human individuals. Looking at the study overall: Those who served as donors were two women and three men between the ages of 18 and 49. Per-donor plates numbered three CD4 naive, three CD4 memory, two CD8 naive and one CD8 memory. Study-wide findings and caveats: The generation probabilities recorded for non-shared clonotypes fell below those of clonotypes shared by all four donors.

Method: immunoSEQ multiplex PCR; TCRdb's copy keeps in-frame clones and lacks some. The sample consists of about 2.1 million clones, approximately 92% of them appearing once. Details on this clone: Its antigen is not known.

Terminally differentiated effector memory CD45RA+ cells were excluded by CCR7 positive selection of CD45RO-negative cells. The sequence derives from a man between 18 and 35 years old in good health. Some clones in this sample may be carry-over from other donors' samples. Material for sequencing was naive CD8+ T cells from PBMCs.

CDR3 sequence (DNA): TGTGCCATCAGTGAGCCCGCGGACCCACGCTACGAGCAGTACTTC. This gives the protein CAISEPADPRYEQYF. The chain joins TRBV10-3 to TRBJ2-7; D call uncertain. This CDR3 is built from 15 residues. Germline CDR1 reads ENHRY; CDR2 reads SYGVKD. Trimming pared 2 bases from V and 3 bases from J, leaving 14 bases between.